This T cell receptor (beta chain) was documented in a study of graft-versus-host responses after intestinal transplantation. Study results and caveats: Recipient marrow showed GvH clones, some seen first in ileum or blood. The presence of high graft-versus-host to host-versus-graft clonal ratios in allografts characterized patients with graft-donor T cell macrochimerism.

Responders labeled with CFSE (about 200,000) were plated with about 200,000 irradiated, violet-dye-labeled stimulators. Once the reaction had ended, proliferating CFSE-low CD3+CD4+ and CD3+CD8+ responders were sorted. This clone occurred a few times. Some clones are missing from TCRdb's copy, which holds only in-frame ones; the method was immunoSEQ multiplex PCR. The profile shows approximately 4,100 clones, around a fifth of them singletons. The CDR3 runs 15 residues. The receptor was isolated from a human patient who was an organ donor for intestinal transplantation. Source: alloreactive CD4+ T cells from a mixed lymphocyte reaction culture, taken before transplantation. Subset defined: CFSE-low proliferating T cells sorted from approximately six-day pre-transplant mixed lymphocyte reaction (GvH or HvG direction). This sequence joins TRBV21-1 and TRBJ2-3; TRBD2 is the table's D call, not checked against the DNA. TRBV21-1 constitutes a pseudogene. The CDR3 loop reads CAWTQRGGKADTQYF. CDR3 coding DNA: TGTGCCTGGACTCAGCGGGGGGGCAAGGCAGATACGCAGTATTTT.